Only a few counts were recorded for the clone carrying this TCR beta chain. The antigen is not known. Indicated time point: healthy volunteer bleed at 2 weeks. Unfractionated whole blood was the source of the extracted total RNA. The data stem from a study of human T cells and chemical hapten exposure. V shed 5 bases, J shed 3 bases, and the junction held 10 bases outside the gene matches. Germline CDR1 and CDR2: SEHNR and FQNEAQ (reference sequence). This CDR3 contains 16 residues. Individual cDNA molecules each carried unique molecular identifiers attached by the library. In the original workflow: From roughly 23,000 to 640,000 TCRs were found per sample, with a median of 95,638. One entry per CDR3 protein results from TCRdb running MiXCR on the RACE reads. The V and J calls follow TCRdb's processing rather than the paper's. Of roughly 100,000 distinct CDR3 sequences in the sample, 8.5% to 9% are singletons; the top ten hold 2.9%.

Study-level points and caveats: TCRs at high frequency, those above 1 in 1000, did not change with DPC sensitization.

The sequence was collected from a female donor in good health. Some clones in this sample may be carry-over from other donors' samples. The chain couples TRBV7-9 to TRBJ1-2; TRBD1 matches at 9 bases. The sequencing input was whole blood. This chain's CDR3 is CASSTGTGLPYYGYTF. The DNA for the CDR3 is TGTGCCAGCAGCACCGGGACAGGGCTACCTTACTATGGCTACACCTTC.